The rows below give T cell receptor beta chains drawn from one sample of a study of Ad26.COV2.S vaccination and SARS-CoV-2 variants. Sequencing was performed with immunoSEQ multiplex PCR; in TCRdb, only in-frame clones are kept and a portion is missing. The data show more than 85,000 clones, around 80% seen once. The input for sequencing was peripheral blood, taken after recovery from COVID-19. These receptors were taken from a human donor who had recovered from COVID-19. The CDR3 runs from the conserved cysteine through the conserved F or W. A D gene is named only where the DNA matches it firmly. The listing skips clone size in some rows; elsewhere it reads once, few, many or a size class.

d_call,j_call,clone_size,v_call,cdr3_aa,cdr3_nt
TRBD1,TRBJ1-2,NA,TRBV25-1,CASSSGGARANYGYTF,TGTGCCAGCAGTTCAGGGGGGGCCCGAGCTAACTATGGCTACACCTTC
TRBD1,TRBJ1-1,NA,TRBV10-2,CASSQGVTVNEAFF,TGCGCCAGCAGTCAGGGGGTCACAGTAAATGAAGCTTTCTTT
TRBD2,TRBJ2-5,NA,TRBV24-1,CATSDLVEGGSQETQYF,TGTGCCACCAGTGACCTAGTTGAGGGAGGGTCCCAAGAGACCCAGTACTTC
TRBD2,TRBJ2-1,NA,TRBV7-3,CASSLTRGGDEQFF,TGTGCCAGCAGCTTAACGCGGGGGGGCGATGAGCAGTTCTTC
TRBD2,TRBJ2-3,once,TRBV10-1,CASSETSGGHTDTQYF,TGCGCCAGCAGTGAGACTAGCGGGGGACACACAGATACGCAGTATTTT
NA,TRBJ2-1,NA,TRBV29-1,CSVERGSYNEQFF,TGCAGCGTTGAGCGGGGCAGCTACAATGAGCAGTTCTTC
NA,TRBJ2-2,NA,TRBV7-3,CASSPRGRVESGELFF,TGTGCCAGCAGCCCTCGTGGCAGGGTAGAGTCCGGGGAGCTGTTTTTT
NA,TRBJ1-4,NA,TRBV5-1,CASSSMGDRNEKLFF,TGCGCCAGCAGCTCCATGGGGGACCGAAATGAAAAACTGTTTTTT
TRBD1,TRBJ1-5,few,TRBV6-4,CARQGGNQPQHF,TGTGCCCGACAGGGAGGGAATCAGCCCCAGCATTTT
NA,TRBJ2-2,NA,TRBV18,CASSPSRTVNTGELFF,TGTGCCAGCTCACCAAGTAGGACAGTGAACACCGGGGAGCTGTTTTTT
NA,TRBJ2-1,NA,TRBV2,CASSHGGTRYNEQFF,TGTGCCAGCAGTCACGGCGGGACTCGTTACAATGAGCAGTTCTTC
NA,TRBJ1-2,NA,TRBV5-1,CASSSTTGNYGYTF,TGCGCCAGCAGCTCCACCACAGGGAACTATGGCTACACCTTC
NA,TRBJ2-5,NA,TRBV5-4,CASSPRGGHQETQYF,TGTGCCAGCAGCCCCCGCGGGGGCCACCAAGAGACCCAGTACTTC
NA,TRBJ1-2,NA,TRBV5-4,CASSLSTGNYGYTF,TGTGCCAGCAGCTTGAGTACAGGAAACTATGGCTACACCTTC
NA,TRBJ2-3,NA,TRBV3-1/TRBV3-2,CASSQDSYPDTQYF,TGTGCCAGCAGCCAAGACTCATACCCAGATACGCAGTATTTT
NA,TRBJ1-5,NA,TRBV2,CASTTGYSNQPQHF,TGTGCCAGCACGACAGGCTATAGCAATCAGCCCCAGCATTTT
TRBD1,TRBJ1-6,NA,TRBV5-1,CASSLSQGTASPLHF,TGCGCCAGCAGCTTGTCACAGGGGACCGCTTCACCCCTCCACTTT
TRBD2,TRBJ2-2,NA,TRBV19,CASSIAIRAGGVNTGELFF,TGTGCCAGTAGTATAGCCATTCGGGCCGGGGGGGTAAACACCGGGGAGCTGTTTTTT
TRBD2,TRBJ2-3,NA,TRBV9,CASSQERGDTDTQYF,TGTGCCAGCAGCCAGGAGCGGGGGGACACAGATACGCAGTATTTT
TRBD1,TRBJ1-1,NA,TRBV10-2,CASSDPTGGSEAFF,TGCGCCAGCAGTGATCCCACAGGGGGCTCTGAAGCTTTCTTT
NA,TRBJ2-5,few,TRBV10-1,CASSESAPGAQYF,TGCGCCAGCAGTGAATCCGCACCGGGGGCCCAGTACTTC
TRBD1,TRBJ1-1,NA,TRBV19,CASRQGPNTEAFF,TGTGCCAGCCGACAGGGCCCGAACACTGAAGCTTTCTTT
TRBD1,TRBJ2-5,NA,TRBV28,CASSFSTGTGAETQYF,TGTGCCAGCAGTTTTAGCACCGGAACAGGGGCAGAGACCCAGTACTTC
TRBD1,TRBJ1-2,NA,TRBV10-3,CAISTPGGGYTF,TGTGCCATCAGTACCCCAGGGGGTGGCTACACCTTC
NA,TRBJ2-1,NA,TRBV5-1,CASSLDGPSSYNEQFF,TGCGCCAGCAGCTTGGATGGACCAAGCTCCTACAATGAGCAGTTCTTC
NA,TRBJ2-7,NA,TRBV6-6,CASSYTTITTYEQYF,TGTGCCAGCAGTTACACGACAATAACTACCTACGAGCAGTACTTC
NA,TRBJ1-5,few,TRBV21-1,CASTRQVSNQPQHF,TGTGCCAGCACCCGACAGGTTAGCAATCAGCCCCAGCATTTT
NA,TRBJ1-3,NA,TRBV24-1,CATAPNQGIRGGNTIYF,TGTGCCACCGCTCCTAATCAGGGGATAAGGGGTGGAAACACCATATATTTT
NA,TRBJ2-5,NA,TRBV5-1,CASSFQGRETQYF,TGCGCCAGCAGCTTCCAGGGCCGCGAGACCCAGTACTTC
TRBD2,TRBJ2-3,NA,TRBV19,CASSIGGTSGWDTQYF,TGTGCCAGTAGTATAGGGGGGACTAGCGGGTGGGATACGCAGTATTTT
TRBD1,TRBJ1-2,NA,TRBV6-5,CASSYRGPTLIYGYTF,TGTGCCAGCAGTTACAGGGGGCCGACCCTAATCTATGGCTACACCTTC
NA,TRBJ1-4,NA,TRBV19,CASSIWGQTHNEKLFF,TGTGCCAGTAGTATCTGGGGCCAGACCCATAATGAAAAACTGTTTTTT
TRBD2,TRBJ2-2,NA,TRBV2,CASNVGGGASGELFF,TGTGCCAGCAATGTCGGCGGGGGGGCGAGCGGGGAGCTGTTTTTT
NA,TRBJ1-6,NA,TRBV5-4,CASSLRSPLHF,TGTGCCAGCAGCTTAAGGTCACCCCTCCACTTT
NA,TRBJ1-1,NA,TRBV11-3,CASSSTTGMNTEAFF,TGTGCCAGCAGTTCGACTACAGGGATGAACACTGAAGCTTTCTTT
NA,TRBJ2-5,NA,TRBV5-1,CASSLGGLSNLETQYF,TGCGCCAGCAGCTTGGGTGGGCTGAGTAACTTGGAGACCCAGTACTTC
TRBD1,TRBJ2-1,NA,TRBV19,CASRTGRNEQFF,TGTGCCAGTAGGACAGGGCGGAATGAGCAGTTCTTC
NA,TRBJ2-2,NA,TRBV10-3,CAISESTGRHTGELFF,TGTGCCATCAGTGAAAGTACAGGGCGTCACACCGGGGAGCTGTTTTTT
TRBD2,TRBJ2-7,NA,TRBV5-1,CASSLTSGGGYEQYF,TGCGCCAGCAGCTTGACTAGCGGGGGGGGCTACGAGCAGTACTTC
NA,TRBJ2-7,few,TRBV7-6,CASSLGMGSYEQYF,TGTGCCAGCAGCTTAGGGATGGGCTCCTACGAGCAGTACTTC
TRBD2,TRBJ2-5,NA,TRBV7-7,CASSFSRGETQYF,TGTGCCAGCAGCTTTTCGCGGGGGGAGACCCAGTACTTC
TRBD2,TRBJ2-5,NA,TRBV2,CASSPAGGRRQETQYF,TGTGCCAGCAGCCCAGCGGGGGGGCGAAGGCAAGAGACCCAGTACTTC
NA,TRBJ2-7,NA,TRBV7-9,CASSWSGRMDEQYF,TGTGCCAGCAGCTGGAGCGGCCGGATGGACGAGCAGTACTTC
NA,TRBJ1-4,NA,TRBV9,CASSKGTENEKLFF,TGTGCCAGTTCAAAGGGTACAGAGAATGAAAAACTGTTTTTT
TRBD1,TRBJ1-4,NA,TRBV30,CAWSDTGTGGEKLFF,TGTGCCTGGAGTGATACCGGGACAGGGGGTGAAAAACTGTTTTTT
NA,TRBJ1-2,NA,TRBV13,CASSPAPVGGGYTF,TGTGCCAGCAGCCCTGCCCCAGTGGGGGGCGGCTACACCTTC
NA,TRBJ2-7,NA,TRBV28,CASRPQGGVYEQYF,TGTGCCAGCAGGCCACAGGGTGGGGTCTACGAGCAGTACTTC
TRBD1,TRBJ1-1,NA,TRBV5-1,CASSLGGQGNTEAFF,TGCGCCAGCAGCTTGGGGGGACAGGGGAACACTGAAGCTTTCTTT
TRBD2,TRBJ2-1,NA,TRBV9,CASSVTSGDNEQFF,TGTGCCAGCAGCGTAACTAGCGGGGACAATGAGCAGTTCTTC
TRBD1,TRBJ2-2,NA,TRBV7-9,CASSLAGQEGELFF,TGTGCCAGCAGCTTAGCGGGACAGGAAGGGGAGCTGTTTTTT
NA,TRBJ2-2,NA,TRBV6-5,CASSYRLDAGELFF,TGTGCCAGCAGTTACAGGCTAGACGCCGGGGAGCTGTTTTTT
NA,TRBJ1-1,NA,TRBV30,CAWSVSRADTEAFF,TGTGCCTGGAGTGTAAGCAGGGCCGACACTGAAGCTTTCTTT
TRBD1,TRBJ1-4,NA,TRBV19,CASTNDRAEKLFF,TGTGCCAGTACAAACGACAGGGCTGAAAAACTGTTTTTT